This T cell receptor beta chain was retrieved from a study of blood T cell repertoires in COVID-19. CDR3 length: 16 residues. V gave up 3 bases and J gave up 5 bases, with 19 bases separating them. Germline CDR1 reads MNHEY; CDR2 reads SVGEGT. Authors' methods: Cell counts per sample came from amplifying reference gene primers. Method: immunoSEQ multiplex PCR; TCRdb's copy keeps in-frame clones and lacks some. V and J calls and clone size are copied from that table; D and trimming were computed from the DNA. The sample consists of under 250,000 clones, around 90% of them appearing once. This TCR derives from a man in his 60s who had recovered from COVID-19. The sample taken for sequencing was peripheral blood. The chain links TRBV6-2 or TRBV6-3 to TRBJ1-1; D might be TRBD1 (5 bases). The CDR3 bases are TGTGCCAGCAGTTATTTGGCAGGGCTTGCGAGGACTGAAGCTTTCTTT. It specifies CASSYLAGLARTEAFF.